This T cell receptor (beta chain) comes out of a study of T cell repertoires in aging, cancer and after chemotherapy. Findings and caveats of the study: Rebound thymic output was suggested by rising median generation probability during chemotherapy in each cancer cohort.

To note about this clonotype: The antigen remains undetermined.

V was cut by 5 bases and J by 7 bases, with 11 bases left in between. The CDR3 covers 11 residues. The germline CDR1 and CDR2 sequences are DFQATT and SNEGSKA (reference sequence). TRB rearrangements spanning V, D and J were amplified using mixed TRB-A/B primers. MiXCR was run by TCRdb on the multiplex PCR reads, yielding one entry per CDR3 protein. The table lists around 6,700 distinct CDR3 sequences, approximately 53% of them singletons. TCR beta rearrangements were amplified from peripheral blood genomic DNA. The TCR comes from a human donor with a solid tumor. Sample: blood. The J gene is TRBJ1-1, the V gene TRBV20-1, with no clear D. The CDR3 sequence: CSAPGRLEAFF. The CDR3 DNA follows: TGCAGTGCTCCCGGCCGACTTGAAGCTTTCTTT.